The clone carrying this TCR beta chain was observed a handful of times. The antigen is not known. The data originate from a study of T-cell memory formation after mild COVID-19. Study conclusions and caveats: Several responding clones turned up in pre-infection memory, indicating that cross-reactive memory may have taken part.

Trimming removed 6 bases from V and 3 bases from J; junction bases left unmatched: 5. CDR1 ENHRY and CDR2 SYGVKD come from the germline V gene. The CDR3 loop spans 15 amino acids. From the 5' RACE reads, TCRdb called clonotypes with MiXCR, one entry per CDR3 protein. The sample has about 240,000 distinct CDR3 sequences, 7.5% to 10% seen once; the top ten hold around a fifth. The chain has TRBV10-3 and TRBJ2-3; 11 bases agree with TRBD2. The sequenced sample consisted of PBMCs or a T cell subset sorted from them (not recorded which). The receptor was isolated from a man younger than 35 who had mild COVID-19 (a few samples of this study predate the infection). Cell type and time point are not known. CDR3 nucleotides: TGTGCCATCAGGCCTAGCGGGGGGATAACAGATACGCAGTATTTT. Amino acid sequence: CAIRPSGGITDTQYF.